This T cell receptor beta chain was profiled in a study of CD8 T cells in ankylosing spondylitis. Study outcomes and limitations: A CD8+ phenotype characterized the disease-linked clones, which were relatively rare in peripheral blood.

TCRdb called the 5' RACE reads again in MiXCR, with one record for every CDR3 protein. The sample has 200,000 to 300,000 distinct CDR3 sequences; less than 9.5% are singletons. To note about this clonotype: Its matching antigen is unknown. A read error may be the cause here, since a much bigger clone is one base away.

Germline CDR1 and CDR2: MDHEN and SYDVKM. V lost 3 bases to trimming and J lost 1 base, with 15 bases between them. The CDR3 is made up of 16 amino acids. The chain links TRBV28 to TRBJ2-5, with TRBD2 as a possible D gene (5 bases). Sequencing was done on a sample of blood, either unsorted or a sorted T cell fraction (not recorded which). The TCR sequence derives from a female donor with ankylosing spondylitis or in good health (not recorded which). For the CDR3, the DNA is TGTGCCAGCAGTTTGGTACTAAGGACTCCCCAAGAGACCCAGTACTTC. Protein product: CASSLVLRTPQETQYF.